The 25 T cell receptor beta chains given below trace back to one sample, sequenced in a study of type 1 and type 2 diabetes patients. Genomic DNA was the PCR template. A primer set of 30 forward and 13 reverse primers amplified the CDR3. MiXCR, applied by TCRdb to the multiplex PCR reads, yields one record per CDR3 protein. This sample has 280,000 or so distinct CDR3 sequences, with approximately 45% found just once. The source material was peripheral blood mononuclear cells (PBMCs). The receptors stem from a man in his late teens or twenties with type 2 diabetes.

This clonotype was recorded a few times. The junction differs from germline at one of its ends, possibly a read error. The chain combines TRBV6-6 with TRBJ1-1; TRBD1 might be the D (5 bases). The CDR3 sequence is 14 residues long. The germline V gene has CDR1 MNHNY and CDR2 SVGAGI (reference sequence). DNA of the CDR3: TGTGCCATCAGTTCGGGACGGTCGAACACTGAAGCTTTCTTT. It yields the protein CAISSGRSNTEAFF.

This chain links TRBV6-2 or TRBV6-3 with TRBJ1-1; D possibly corresponds to TRBD1 (5 bases). Germline V gives CDR1 MNHEY, CDR2 SVGEGT. Trimming cost V 5 bases and J 7 bases, with 11 bases left between them. The CDR3 consists of 12 residues. The CDR3 sequence is CASSDLTDEAFF. The CDR3 nucleotides are TGTGCCAGCAGTGACCTGACAGATGAAGCTTTCTTT.

The chain combines TRBV19 with TRBJ2-1; D perhaps matches TRBD2 (6 bases). CDR3 length: 15 amino acids. CDR1 LNHDA and CDR2 SQIVND come from the germline V gene (reference sequence). The germline V and J ends were trimmed by 4 bases and 0 bases, with 10 bases remaining between them. The CDR3 region has the DNA TGTGCCAGTAGTAGCTCGGGGGACTCCTACAATGAGCAGTTCTTC. As protein: CASSSSGDSYNEQFF.

This chain connects TRBV19 to TRBJ2-1; D is undetermined. CDR3 size: 15 residues. Germline lookup yields CDR1 LNHDA and CDR2 SQIVND (reference sequence). V was trimmed by 6 bases and J by 0 bases, leaving 12 bases between them. CDR3 amino acids: CASSILPISYNEQFF. Written as DNA, the CDR3 is TGTGCCAGTAGCATCCTACCAATCTCCTACAATGAGCAGTTCTTC.

The chain recombines TRBV20-1 with TRBJ2-7; a weak D match, TRBD2 (6 bases). Germline V CDR1 and CDR2: DFQATT, SNEGSKA (reference sequence). The V end lost 0 bases, the J end lost 6 bases, and 12 bases lay between the germline ends. CDR3 size: 13 residues. CDR3 residues: CSARDLGGAEQYF. In DNA, the CDR3 is TGCAGTGCTAGAGATTTGGGCGGGGCCGAGCAGTACTTC.

This clonotype was detected a few times. V is TRBV24-1 and J is TRBJ2-2, with D perhaps TRBD1 (5 bases). Trimming removed 1 base at V and 3 bases at J, with 11 bases between. CDR3 length equals 16 residues. CDR1 and CDR2 (germline): KGHDR, SFDVKD. CDR3 in amino acids: CATSDLRGLDTGELFF. DNA of the CDR3: TGTGCCACCAGTGATTTAAGGGGCCTGGACACCGGGGAGCTGTTTTTT.

The chain employs TRBV12-5 and TRBJ2-3; D gene uncertain. This CDR3 spans 12 amino acids. Germline lookup yields CDR1 LGHNT and CDR2 FRNRAP. CDR3 sequence (DNA): TGTGCCAGCAAAACAGTCACAGATACGCAGTATTTT. This translates into CASKTVTDTQYF.

The chain combines TRBV27 with TRBJ2-1; 8 nucleotides match TRBD2. CDR3 length: 16 amino acids. The V gene's germline CDR1 is MNHEY and CDR2 SMNVEV (reference sequence). V gave up 5 bases and J gave up 3 bases; unmatched junction bases: 9. The CDR3 sequence is CASSPTTSGDYNEQFF. The CDR3 nucleotides are TGTGCCAGCAGTCCCACTACTAGCGGTGACTACAATGAGCAGTTCTTC.

This clonotype was seen more than once but under ten times. This rearrangement joins TRBV12-3 or TRBV12-4 to TRBJ2-7; D perhaps matches TRBD1 (6 bases). The CDR3 loop spans 15 amino acids. V lost 6 bases and J lost 0, with 15 bases in between. The CDR3 here is CASSLRTASSYEQYF. The CDR3 DNA reads TGTGCCAGCAGCCTAAGGACAGCGAGCTCCTACGAGCAGTACTTC.

This clonotype was recorded at least ten times. The chain has TRBV2 and TRBJ2-1, with no clear D. Germline CDR1 SNHLY, CDR2 FYNNEI. CDR3 length equals 15 residues. The V end was cut by 6 bases, the J end by 2 bases, with 14 bases between. The CDR3 bases are TGTGCCAGCAGGTACGGGCCGCCCCCCTACAATGAGCAGTTCTTC. It yields the protein CASRYGPPPYNEQFF.

The gene calls are TRBV7-9 and TRBJ2-7, with 10 bases identical to TRBD1. This CDR3 spans 14 amino acids. Losses at the gene ends were 3 bases for V and 4 bases for J; bases not matched to a gene: 3. Germline CDR1 and CDR2: SEHNR and FQNEAQ (reference sequence). CDR3 residues: CASSFDRGPYEQYF. In DNA, the CDR3 is TGTGCCAGCAGCTTTGACAGGGGGCCATACGAGCAGTACTTC.

The genes are TRBV20-1 and TRBJ2-7; perhaps D is TRBD1 or TRBD2 (6 bases each). V lost 8 bases and J 5 bases, leaving 19 bases between the germline ends. The CDR3 length is 13 residues. Germline V gene lookup returns CDR1 DFQATT and CDR2 SNEGSKA (reference sequence). The CDR3 coding sequence is TGCAGTCCGGGGGCAGGGCGGTCCAACGAGCAGTACTTC. Translated: CSPGAGRSNEQYF.

The V and J genes are TRBV7-8 and TRBJ2-1; D is undetermined. The V end lost 6 bases, the J end lost 0 bases, and 15 bases lay between the germline ends. Germline V CDR1 and CDR2: SGHVS, FQNEAQ. This CDR3 has 16 residues. The CDR3 loop reads CASSSVLRISYNEQFF. In DNA form, the CDR3 reads TGTGCCAGCAGTTCAGTGTTGCGTATCTCCTACAATGAGCAGTTCTTC.

The CDR3 DNA is TGTGCCAGCAGTTTTCGCTACCCGCTAGCGGGAGTGTTCTACGAGCAGTACTTC. This encodes CASSFRYPLAGVFYEQYF. This chain connects TRBV27 to TRBJ2-7, with 10 bases identical to TRBD2. The CDR3 is 18 amino acids. V gave up 3 bases and J gave up 3 bases; unmatched junction bases: 14. The V gene's germline CDR1 is MNHEY and CDR2 SMNVEV (reference sequence).

The CDR3 reads CASSPGQGEINSPLHF. The CDR3 coding sequence is TGTGCCAGCTCACCGGGACAGGGGGAAATTAATTCACCCCTCCACTTT. The chain is built from TRBV18 and TRBJ1-6, with TRBD1 matching 11 bases. Trimming at V came to 3 bases and at J to 6 bases, leaving 4 bases not matched to a gene. This CDR3 has 16 residues. Germline V gives CDR1 KGHSH, CDR2 LQKENI.

Of note for this clonotype: No conserved phenylalanine or tryptophan ends this CDR3, so it is likely a read error. V is TRBV28 and J is TRBJ1-4; 8 bases agree with TRBD1. V shed 5 bases, J shed 0 bases, and the junction held 2 bases outside the gene matches. The CDR3 totals 15 residues. CDR1 is MDHEN and CDR2 is SYDVKM in the germline V gene. The CDR3 nucleotides are TGTGCCAGCAGTCCGGGACAGGCAACTAATGAAAAACTGTTTCTT. Protein sequence: CASSPGQATNEKLFL.

This clonotype was counted only a few times. This sequence joins TRBV5-1 and TRBJ1-1; D perhaps matches TRBD1 (5 bases). Deletions cut 4 bases from V and 0 bases from J, with 10 bases between. Looked up from germline, CDR1 is SGHRS and CDR2 is YFSETQ. The length of the CDR3 is 14 residues. The CDR3 protein is CASSGGTLNTEAFF. Here the CDR3 DNA reads TGCGCCAGCAGCGGGGGGACCCTGAACACTGAAGCTTTCTTT.

The chain links TRBV6-1 to TRBJ2-7; TRBD1 might be the D (6 bases). This CDR3 is built from 15 residues. The V gene's germline CDR1 is MNHNS and CDR2 SASEGT. V was cut by 7 bases and J by 2 bases, with 18 bases left in between. CDR3: CASNPDRREAYEQYF. CDR3 in DNA: TGTGCCAGCAACCCTGACAGGCGTGAAGCCTACGAGCAGTACTTC.

This clonotype was counted only a few times. The V and J genes are TRBV20-1 and TRBJ1-5; the D is unclear. The germline CDR1 and CDR2 sequences are DFQATT and SNEGSKA (reference sequence). The CDR3 is made up of 12 amino acids. V lost 3 bases, J lost 3 bases, and 6 bases lay in between. In DNA, the CDR3 is TGCAGTGCTAGCTCTTTCAATCAGCCCCAGCATTTT. It yields the protein CSASSFNQPQHF.

The V and J genes are TRBV27 and TRBJ1-5; no clear D. V lost 2 bases and J 0 bases, leaving 2 bases between the germline ends. The germline V gene has CDR1 MNHEY and CDR2 SMNVEV (reference sequence). The length of the CDR3 is 13 residues. The CDR3 DNA sequence: TGTGCCAGCAGTTTAAGTAGCAATCAGCCCCAGCATTTT. It codes for CASSLSSNQPQHF.

The table lists this clonotype with a few counts. The CDR3 DNA sequence: TGCAGCGTTGAAACGACCGGGGAGCTGTTTTTT. Its translation is CSVETTGELFF. The chain is built from TRBV29-1 and TRBJ2-2, with D uncertain. The ends were cut back, 2 bases at V and 5 bases at J, with 3 bases in the middle. The CDR3 totals 11 residues. Germline CDR1 and CDR2: SQVTM and ANQGSEA.

This clonotype was picked up a small number of times. The gene calls are TRBV3-2 and TRBJ2-7. TRBV3-2 is classified as a pseudogene. The CDR3 is made up of 12 amino acids. CDR3 residues: CASSQGPYEQYF. In DNA, the CDR3 is TGTGCCAGCAGCCAAGGCCCCTACGAGCAGTACTTC.

This chain uses TRBV19 with TRBJ2-3, with 12 bases lining up with TRBD2. This CDR3 is 14 amino acids long. Looked up from germline, CDR1 is LNHDA and CDR2 is SQIVND (reference sequence). After removal of 5 bases from V and 6 bases from J, the junction contained 3 bases not matched to a gene. The CDR3: CASSLAGGRDTQYF. DNA for the CDR3: TGTGCCAGTAGTCTAGCGGGAGGGCGGGATACGCAGTATTTT.

Note on this clonotype: It is likely a read error, because the conserved phenylalanine at the end of the CDR3 is missing. The chain combines TRBV7-3 with TRBJ2-5; D is unresolved. Germline CDR1 SGHTA, CDR2 FQGTGA. V lost 9 bases to trimming and J lost 1 base, with 12 bases between them. This CDR3 has 13 residues. CDR3 sequence: CASSQGPQETQYL. The DNA of the CDR3 is TGTGCCAGTTCTCAAGGCCCCCAAGAGACCCAGTACCTC.

This clonotype was seen a few times. The J gene is TRBJ1-2, the V gene TRBV27; no clear D. V shed 8 bases and J shed 0 bases, with 7 bases lying between them. The germline gives CDR1 MNHEY, CDR2 SMNVEV (reference sequence). The CDR3 sequence is 12 residues long. The CDR3 sequence is CASYRSNYGYTF. The CDR3 bases are TGTGCCAGCTATAGGTCTAACTATGGCTACACCTTC.